Listed below are T cell receptor beta chains from one sample, sequenced in a study of cytomegalovirus exposure and HLA in healthy donors. Assay: immunoSEQ multiplex PCR; the TCRdb copy retains only in-frame clones and omits some. The sample has around 140,000 clones, roughly 79% seen once. The sequencing sample was made of PBMCs. The receptors come from a middle-aged woman in good health and CMV-seronegative. Each CDR3 is given with its conserved first and last residue. A D gene is named only where the DNA matches it firmly. Not all rows give a size; the values are once, few, many and, for expanded clones, a class.

>TRBD1|TRBV28|TRBJ2-7|-
CASSLHLTGEDYEQYF
TGTGCCAGCAGTTTACACCTGACAGGGGAGGACTACGAGCAGTACTTC
>TRBD1|TRBV7-9|TRBJ1-2|-
CASSPGGADGYTF
TGTGCCAGCAGCCCAGGGGGCGCGGATGGCTACACCTTC
>-|TRBV5-4|TRBJ2-3|-
CASSLGGVGADTQYF
TGTGCCAGCAGCTTGGGCGGGGTTGGTGCAGATACGCAGTATTTT
>-|TRBV6-5|TRBJ1-4|-
CASSFTLGVSDEKLFF
TGTGCCAGCAGTTTTACCCTCGGGGTCTCGGATGAAAAACTGTTTTTT
>-|TRBV6-1|TRBJ2-7|-
CASSEEEGRNYEQYF
TGTGCCAGCAGTGAAGAGGAAGGGAGGAACTACGAGCAGTACTTC
>-|TRBV7-9|TRBJ1-2|-
CASSWEGGGYTF
TGTGCCAGCAGCTGGGAGGGGGGTGGCTACACCTTC
>TRBD1|TRBV5-1|TRBJ1-6|-
CASSTEGAGGPSPLHF
TGCGCCAGCAGCACAGAAGGGGCAGGGGGCCCTTCACCCCTCCACTTT
>-|TRBV5-6|TRBJ2-2|-
CASSPSQGGELFF
TGTGCCAGCAGCCCTTCACAGGGCGGGGAGCTGTTTTTT
>TRBD1|TRBV6-1|TRBJ1-1|-
CASTMMDRGGTEAFF
TGTGCCAGCACTATGATGGACAGGGGCGGCACTGAAGCTTTCTTT
>-|TRBV7-2|TRBJ2-5|-
CASSEQSEGETQYF
TGTGCCAGCAGCGAACAATCTGAGGGAGAGACCCAGTACTTC
>-|TRBV4-1|TRBJ2-6|-
CASSPRFSGANVLTF
TGCGCCAGCAGCCCTAGATTCTCTGGGGCCAACGTCCTGACTTTC
>-|TRBV5-1|TRBJ1-1|-
CASSLAPNTEAFF
TGCGCCAGCAGCTTGGCCCCTAACACTGAAGCTTTCTTT
>TRBD2|TRBV7-9|TRBJ2-3|few
CSSSFGTGGGKSADTQYF
TGTTCCAGCAGTTTCGGAACCGGGGGGGGGAAATCGGCTGATACGCAGTATTTT
>-|TRBV10-3|TRBJ1-4|-
CAISESRGGDEKLFF
TGTGCCATCAGTGAGTCAAGGGGGGGCGATGAAAAACTGTTTTTT
>TRBD1|TRBV9|TRBJ2-3|-
CASSARQGGDTQYF
TGTGCCAGCAGCGCCAGACAGGGTGGAGATACGCAGTATTTT
>TRBD1|TRBV7-2|TRBJ1-5|-
CASSLETGNQPQHF
TGTGCCAGCAGCTTAGAGACAGGGAATCAGCCCCAGCATTTT
>TRBD2|TRBV7-9|TRBJ2-7|-
CASSSPLTGGLPYEQYF
TGTGCCAGCAGCTCACCTTTGACGGGGGGACTGCCCTACGAGCAGTACTTC
>-|TRBV10-3|TRBJ1-1|once
CVTQDYTEAFF
TGTGTCACCCAGGATTATACTGAAGCTTTCTTT
>-|TRBV29-1|TRBJ1-2|-
CSGGGGNYGYTF
TGCAGCGGGGGGGGTGGTAACTATGGCTACACCTTC
>TRBD1|TRBV5-1|TRBJ1-1|-
CASSPDRGYEAFF
TGCGCCAGCAGCCCGGACAGGGGATATGAAGCTTTCTTT
>TRBD1|TRBV5-1|TRBJ1-2|-
CASSLVRQGPDGYTF
TGCGCCAGCAGCTTGGTCAGACAGGGTCCGGATGGCTACACCTTC
>-|TRBV6-5|TRBJ2-3|-
CASSYVAGANTDTQYF
TGTGCCAGCAGTTACGTGGCGGGGGCTAACACAGATACGCAGTATTTT
>TRBD2|TRBV5-6|TRBJ2-7|once
CASTRGERRWDYEQYF
TGTGCCAGCACCCGGGGGGAACGCCGTTGGGACTACGAGCAGTACTTC
>TRBD1|TRBV7-6|TRBJ2-7|-
CASSLGTDEQYF
TGTGCCAGCAGCCTCGGGACAGACGAGCAGTACTTC
>TRBD1|TRBV14|TRBJ1-1|-
CASSQEVLAGGTEAFF
TGTGCCAGCAGCCAAGAAGTTTTGGCAGGGGGCACTGAAGCTTTCTTT
>TRBD1|TRBV4-2|TRBJ1-1|-
CASSRDRAAEAFF
TGTGCCAGCAGCCGAGACAGGGCCGCGGAAGCTTTCTTT
>-|TRBV13|TRBJ1-4|-
CASSLSGRVEKLFF
TGTGCCAGCAGCTTATCTGGCAGGGTTGAAAAACTGTTTTTT
>TRBD1|TRBV29-1|TRBJ1-1|-
CSVDGGQGGAFF
TGCAGCGTGGATGGGGGACAGGGCGGCGCTTTCTTT
>TRBD1|TRBV5-1|TRBJ1-1|-
CASSADRGQGTEAFF
TGCGCCAGCAGCGCCGACAGGGGGCAGGGGACTGAAGCTTTCTTT
>-|TRBV5-6|TRBJ1-1|-
CASSLGQGKNTEAFF
TGTGCCAGCAGCTTGGGTCAGGGGAAAAACACTGAAGCTTTCTTT
>-|TRBV28|TRBJ1-4|-
CASSHMEVNEKLFF
TGTGCCAGCAGTCACATGGAGGTTAATGAAAAACTGTTTTTT
>-|TRBV5-1|TRBJ2-1|once
CASSPDYYNEQFF
TGCGCCAGCAGCCCCGACTATTACAATGAGCAGTTCTTC
>-|TRBV6-1|TRBJ1-5|-
CASRGGPDQPQHF
TGTGCCAGCAGGGGCGGGCCCGATCAGCCCCAGCATTTT
>-|TRBV6-1|TRBJ2-7|-
CASSASRGRSYEQYF
TGTGCCAGCAGTGCAAGCAGGGGCCGATCCTACGAGCAGTACTTC
>TRBD1|TRBV5-1|TRBJ1-1|-
CASSDGWGQGITEAFF
TGCGCCAGCAGCGACGGGTGGGGACAGGGAATCACTGAAGCTTTCTTT
>TRBD2|TRBV7-9|TRBJ2-3|-
CASRSAGGSTDTQYF
TGTGCCAGCAGGTCCGCGGGGGGGAGCACAGATACGCAGTATTTT
>TRBD1|TRBV19|TRBJ1-6|-
CASNPRGTGGDSDSPLHF
TGTGCCAGTAACCCTCGCGGGACAGGGGGCGATTCGGATTCACCCCTCCACTTT
>-|TRBV19|TRBJ2-2|-
CASSMWSGKAGELFF
TGTGCCAGTAGTATGTGGTCGGGGAAGGCCGGGGAGCTGTTTTTT
>TRBD1|TRBV2|TRBJ1-2|few
CASTEYTGGSGCTF
TGTGCCAGCACTGAGTACACAGGGGGCTCTGGCTGCACCTTC
>TRBD1|TRBV29-1|TRBJ1-1|-
CSAQGQLNTEAFF
TGCAGCGCTCAGGGACAGCTGAACACTGAAGCTTTCTTT
>-|TRBV7-9|TRBJ1-5|-
CASSDTSNQPQHF
TGTGCCAGCAGTGACACAAGCAATCAGCCCCAGCATTTT
>TRBD1|TRBV7-6|TRBJ1-1|once
CASSTGTANTEAFF
TGTGCCAGCAGCACAGGGACAGCGAACACTGAAGCTTTCTTT
>TRBD2|TRBV6-4|TRBJ2-1|-
CASSDLGLARSEQFF
TGTGCCAGCAGTGACCTCGGACTAGCGAGGAGTGAGCAGTTCTTC